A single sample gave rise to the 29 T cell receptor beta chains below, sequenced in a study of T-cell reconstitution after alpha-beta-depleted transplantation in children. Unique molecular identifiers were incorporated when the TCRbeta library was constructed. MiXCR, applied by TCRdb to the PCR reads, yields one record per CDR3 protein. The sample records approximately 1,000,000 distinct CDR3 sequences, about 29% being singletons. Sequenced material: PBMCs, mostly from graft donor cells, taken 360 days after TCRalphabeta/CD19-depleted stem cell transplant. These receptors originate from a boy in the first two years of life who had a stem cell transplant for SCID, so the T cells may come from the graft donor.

The CDR3 sequence is CAPVRGLGETQYF. In nucleotides, the CDR3 is TGTGCCCCTGTACGGGGCCTTGGGGAGACCCAGTACTTC. The rearrangement joins TRBV7-3 to TRBJ2-5; the D gene could be TRBD1 or TRBD2 (5 bases each). Germline-derived CDR1 and CDR2 are SGHTA and FQGTGA. Deletions cut 11 bases from V and 5 bases from J, with 18 bases between. This CDR3 is built from 13 residues.

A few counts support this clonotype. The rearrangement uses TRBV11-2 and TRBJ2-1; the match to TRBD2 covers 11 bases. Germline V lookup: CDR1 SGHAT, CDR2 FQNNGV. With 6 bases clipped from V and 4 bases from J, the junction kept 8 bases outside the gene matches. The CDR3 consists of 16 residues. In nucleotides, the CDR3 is TGTGCCAGCAGTACACCGGGACTAGCGGCTTACAATGAGCAGTTCTTC. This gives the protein CASSTPGLAAYNEQFF. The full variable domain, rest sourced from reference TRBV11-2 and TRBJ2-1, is EAGVAQSPRYKIIEKRQSVAFWCNPISGHATLYWYQQILGQGPKLLIQFQNNGVVDDSQLPKDRFSAERLKGVDSTLKIQPAKLEDSAVYLCASSTPGLAAYNEQFFGPGTRLTVL.

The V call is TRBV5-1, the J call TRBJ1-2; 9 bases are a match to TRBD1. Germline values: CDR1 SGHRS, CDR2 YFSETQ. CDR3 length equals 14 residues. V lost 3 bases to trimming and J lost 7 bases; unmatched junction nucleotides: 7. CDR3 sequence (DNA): TGCGCCAGCAGCTCGGACAGGGGAACGGCTGGCTACACCTTC. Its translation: CASSSDRGTAGYTF.

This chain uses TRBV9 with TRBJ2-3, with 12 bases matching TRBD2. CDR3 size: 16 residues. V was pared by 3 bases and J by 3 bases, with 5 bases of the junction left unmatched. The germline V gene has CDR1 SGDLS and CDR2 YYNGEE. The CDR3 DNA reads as TGTGCCAGCAGCGCAGAAACTAGCGGGGGGACAGATACGCAGTATTTT. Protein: CASSAETSGGTDTQYF.

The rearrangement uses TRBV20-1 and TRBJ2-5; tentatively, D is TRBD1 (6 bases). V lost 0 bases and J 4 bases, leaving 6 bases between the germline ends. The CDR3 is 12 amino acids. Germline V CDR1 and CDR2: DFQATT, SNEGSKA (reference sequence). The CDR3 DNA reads TGCAGTGCTAGAGAGGGGGCAGAGACCCAGTACTTC. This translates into CSAREGAETQYF.

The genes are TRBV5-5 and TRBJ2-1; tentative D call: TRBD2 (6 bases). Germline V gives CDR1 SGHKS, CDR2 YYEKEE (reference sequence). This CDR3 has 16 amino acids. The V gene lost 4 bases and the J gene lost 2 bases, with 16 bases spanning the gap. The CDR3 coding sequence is TGTGCCAGCAGCCCGGGGGACGCCCTAACCTACAATGAGCAGTTCTTC. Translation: CASSPGDALTYNEQFF.

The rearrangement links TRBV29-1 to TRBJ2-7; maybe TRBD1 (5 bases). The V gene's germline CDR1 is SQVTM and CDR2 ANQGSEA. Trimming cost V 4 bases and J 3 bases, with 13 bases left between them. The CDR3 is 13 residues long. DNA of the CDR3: TGCAGCGTTGTGGGGCAGACCTTCTACGAGCAGTACTTC. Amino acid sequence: CSVVGQTFYEQYF.

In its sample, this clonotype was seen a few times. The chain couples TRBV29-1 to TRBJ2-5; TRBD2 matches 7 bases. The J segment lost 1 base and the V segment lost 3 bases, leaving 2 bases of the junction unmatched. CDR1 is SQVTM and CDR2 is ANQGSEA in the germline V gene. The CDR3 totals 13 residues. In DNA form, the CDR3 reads TGCAGCGTTGATCGGACTAGCCAAGAGACCCAGTACTTC. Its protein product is CSVDRTSQETQYF.

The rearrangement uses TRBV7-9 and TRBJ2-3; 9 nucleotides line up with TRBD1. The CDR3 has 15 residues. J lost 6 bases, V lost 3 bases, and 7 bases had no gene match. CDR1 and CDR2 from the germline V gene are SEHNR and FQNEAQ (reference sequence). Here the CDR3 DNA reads TGTGCCAGCAGCTTTGGGGACAGGGCGCTCGATACGCAGTATTTT. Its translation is CASSFGDRALDTQYF. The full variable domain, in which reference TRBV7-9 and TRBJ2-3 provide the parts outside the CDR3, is DTGVSQNPRHKITKRGQNVTFRCDPISEHNRLYWYRQTLGQGPEFLTYFQNEAQLEKSRLLSDRFSAERPKGSFSTLEIQRTEQGDSAMYLCASSFGDRALDTQYFGPGTRLTVL.

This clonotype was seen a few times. CDR3 DNA sequence: TGTGCCAGCAGTGACACAGGGGGCGTCTCCACCGGGGAGCTGTTTTTT. Translation gives CASSDTGGVSTGELFF. The chain has TRBV12-3 or TRBV12-4 and TRBJ2-2; TRBD1 matches 9 bases. V gave up 5 bases and J gave up 4 bases; unmatched junction bases: 8. The CDR3 is 16 residues long.

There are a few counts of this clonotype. The CDR3 is CASSPTTGRALEQYF. The CDR3 coding sequence is TGTGCCAGCAGCCCTACTACCGGGAGAGCTTTAGAGCAGTACTTC. This rearrangement joins TRBV12-3 or TRBV12-4 to TRBJ2-7, with D maybe TRBD2 (6 bases). The CDR3 has 15 residues. The V and J ends lost 6 bases and 7 bases respectively, with 22 bases between them.

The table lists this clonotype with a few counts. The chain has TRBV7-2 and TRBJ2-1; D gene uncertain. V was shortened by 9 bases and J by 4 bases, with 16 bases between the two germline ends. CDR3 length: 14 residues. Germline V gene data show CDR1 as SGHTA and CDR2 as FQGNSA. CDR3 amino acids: CARGGYPHYNEQFF. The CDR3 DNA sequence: TGTGCCAGGGGTGGGTATCCCCATTACAATGAGCAGTTCTTC.

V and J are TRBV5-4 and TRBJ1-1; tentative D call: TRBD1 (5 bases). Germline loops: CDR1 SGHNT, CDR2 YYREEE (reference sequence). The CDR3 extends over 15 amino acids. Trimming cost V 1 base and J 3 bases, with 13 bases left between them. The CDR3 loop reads CASSLSIAGDTEAFF. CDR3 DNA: TGTGCCAGCAGCTTGTCGATCGCGGGGGACACTGAAGCTTTCTTT. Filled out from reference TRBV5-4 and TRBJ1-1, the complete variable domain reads ETGVTQSPTHLIKTRGQQVTLRCSSQSGHNTVSWYQQALGQGPQFIFQYYREEENGRGNFPPRFSGLQFPNYSSELNVNALELDDSALYLCASSLSIAGDTEAFFGQGTRLTVV.

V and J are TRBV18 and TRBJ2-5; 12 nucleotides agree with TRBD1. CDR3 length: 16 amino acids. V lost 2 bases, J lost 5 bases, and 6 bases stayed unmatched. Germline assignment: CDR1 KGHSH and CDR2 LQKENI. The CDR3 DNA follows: TGTGCCAGCTCACCATCCGGGACAGGGGGCAAGGAGACCCAGTACTTC. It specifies CASSPSGTGGKETQYF.

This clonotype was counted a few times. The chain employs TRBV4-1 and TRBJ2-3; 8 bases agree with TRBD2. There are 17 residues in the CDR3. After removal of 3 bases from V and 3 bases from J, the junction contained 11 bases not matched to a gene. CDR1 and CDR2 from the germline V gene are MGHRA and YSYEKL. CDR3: CASSQSGAGGRTDTQYF. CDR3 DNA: TGCGCCAGCAGCCAGTCAGGGGCGGGGGGTCGAACAGATACGCAGTATTTT.

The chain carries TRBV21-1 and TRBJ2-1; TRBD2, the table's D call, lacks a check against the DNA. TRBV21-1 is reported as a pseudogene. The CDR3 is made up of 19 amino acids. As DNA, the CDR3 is TGTGCCAGCAGCAAAGTAGAGGTATACCGGGGGGGCCGTTACAATGAGCAGTTCTTC. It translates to CASSKVEVYRGGRYNEQFF.

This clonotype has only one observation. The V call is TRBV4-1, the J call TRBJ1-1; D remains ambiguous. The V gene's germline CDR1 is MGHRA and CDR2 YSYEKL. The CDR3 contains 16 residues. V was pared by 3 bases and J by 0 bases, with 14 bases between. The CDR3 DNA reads TGCGCCAGCAGCCATAATCTTGGGGTACTGAACACTGAAGCTTTCTTT. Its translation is CASSHNLGVLNTEAFF.

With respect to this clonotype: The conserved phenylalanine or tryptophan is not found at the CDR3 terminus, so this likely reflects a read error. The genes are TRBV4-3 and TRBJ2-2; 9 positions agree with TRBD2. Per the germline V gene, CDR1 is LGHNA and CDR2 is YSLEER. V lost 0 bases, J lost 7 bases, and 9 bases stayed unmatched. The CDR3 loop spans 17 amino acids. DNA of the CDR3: TGCGCCAGCAGCCAAGAAGGGGGGCTAGCGGGGTTCGGGGAGCTGTTTTAT. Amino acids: CASSQEGGLAGFGELFY.

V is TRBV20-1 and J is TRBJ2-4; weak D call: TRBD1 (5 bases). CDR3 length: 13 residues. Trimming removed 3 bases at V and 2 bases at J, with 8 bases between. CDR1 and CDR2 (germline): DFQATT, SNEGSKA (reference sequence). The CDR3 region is CSASWGTKNIQYF. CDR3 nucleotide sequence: TGCAGTGCTAGTTGGGGCACCAAAAACATTCAGTACTTC.

The CDR3 loop is CSVRGFQETQYF. The CDR3 region has the DNA TGCAGTGTGCGGGGGTTCCAAGAGACCCAGTACTTC. The rearrangement links TRBV20-1 to TRBJ2-5; 7 bases are shared with TRBD2. CDR1 is DFQATT, CDR2 SNEGSKA, per germline (reference sequence). The CDR3 spans 12 residues. The V segment lost 7 bases and the J segment 1 base; nucleotides outside the gene matches: 3.

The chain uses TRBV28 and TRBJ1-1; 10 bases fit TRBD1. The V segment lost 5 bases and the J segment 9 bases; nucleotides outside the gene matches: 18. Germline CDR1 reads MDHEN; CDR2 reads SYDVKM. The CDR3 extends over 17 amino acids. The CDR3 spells CASSQSDRGRMNTKAFF. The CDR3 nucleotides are TGTGCCAGCAGTCAATCAGACAGGGGGCGGATGAACACCAAAGCTTTCTTT.

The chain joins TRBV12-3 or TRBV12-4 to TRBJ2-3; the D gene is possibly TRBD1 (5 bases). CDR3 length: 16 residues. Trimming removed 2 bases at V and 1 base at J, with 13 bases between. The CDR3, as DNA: TGTGCCAGCAGTTTACCCAGGGTTCGAGGCACAGATACGCAGTATTTT. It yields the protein CASSLPRVRGTDTQYF.

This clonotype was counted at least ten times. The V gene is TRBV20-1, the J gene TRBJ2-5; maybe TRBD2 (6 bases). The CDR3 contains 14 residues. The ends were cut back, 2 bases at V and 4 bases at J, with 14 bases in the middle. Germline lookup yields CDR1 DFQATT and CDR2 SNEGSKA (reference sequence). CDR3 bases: TGCAGTGCTAGATCCGGGGGAAAGGGAGAGACCCAGTACTTC. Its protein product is CSARSGGKGETQYF.

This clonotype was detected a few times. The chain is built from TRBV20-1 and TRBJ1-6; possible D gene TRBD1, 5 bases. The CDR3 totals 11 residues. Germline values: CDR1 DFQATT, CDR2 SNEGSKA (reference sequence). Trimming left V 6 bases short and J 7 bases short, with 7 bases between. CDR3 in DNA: TGCAGTGCGTGGGGGAATTCACCCCTCCACTTT. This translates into CSAWGNSPLHF.

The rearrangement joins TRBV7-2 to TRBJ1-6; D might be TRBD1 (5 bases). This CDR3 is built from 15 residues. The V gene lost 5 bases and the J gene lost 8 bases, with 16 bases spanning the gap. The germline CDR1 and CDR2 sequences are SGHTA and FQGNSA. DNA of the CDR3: TGTGCCAGCAGCAGGCACCGGGACCACTATTCACCCCTCCACTTT. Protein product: CASSRHRDHYSPLHF.

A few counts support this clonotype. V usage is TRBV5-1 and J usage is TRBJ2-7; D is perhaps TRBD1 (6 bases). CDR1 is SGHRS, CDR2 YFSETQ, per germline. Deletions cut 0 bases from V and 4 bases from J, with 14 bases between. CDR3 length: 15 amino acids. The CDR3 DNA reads TGCGCCAGCAGCTTGGTAGTGACAGGCCCATACGAGCAGTACTTC. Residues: CASSLVVTGPYEQYF.

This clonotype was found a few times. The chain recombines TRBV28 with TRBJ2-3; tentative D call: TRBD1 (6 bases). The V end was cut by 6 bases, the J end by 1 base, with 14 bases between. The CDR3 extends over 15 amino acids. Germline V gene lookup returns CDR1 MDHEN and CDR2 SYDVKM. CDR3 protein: CASSDQQGGTDTQYF. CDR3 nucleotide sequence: TGTGCCAGCAGCGACCAACAGGGTGGCACAGATACGCAGTATTTT.

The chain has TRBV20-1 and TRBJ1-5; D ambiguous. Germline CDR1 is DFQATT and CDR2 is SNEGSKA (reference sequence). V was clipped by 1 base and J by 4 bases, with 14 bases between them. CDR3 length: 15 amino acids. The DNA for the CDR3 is TGCAGTGCTAGAGTGGTTAGTTCCCCGAATCAGCCCCAGCATTTT. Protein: CSARVVSSPNQPQHF.

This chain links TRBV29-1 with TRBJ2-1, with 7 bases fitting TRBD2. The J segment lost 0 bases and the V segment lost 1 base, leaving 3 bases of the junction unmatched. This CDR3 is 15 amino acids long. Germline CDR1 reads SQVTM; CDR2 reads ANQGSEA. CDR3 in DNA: TGCAGCGTTGAAGGGCTAGCGGACTCCTACAATGAGCAGTTCTTC. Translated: CSVEGLADSYNEQFF.